This T cell receptor (beta chain) was observed in a study of blood T cells in healthy people across ages (dated by TCRdb to 2014 to 2015). Background for the entire study: Template switching captured roughly one uniquely barcoded TCR beta cDNA molecule per two T cells in model experiments. To track age-related changes in TCR beta repertoire diversity, the study relied on deep sequencing normalized with unique cDNA molecular identifiers. The donors were divided into four age groups: young (average about 16 years), middle-aged (around 41), aged (62) and long-lived (about 79). To avoid experimental bias, donors of different ages were distributed randomly across sequencing lanes. Two additional independent replicas of 1 million unique cDNA reads from the same blood draw were analyzed for two donors (one aged 18 to 30 and one aged 80 or older).

Inclusive of the bounding cysteine and phenylalanine, the CDR3 is 14 residues long. Of the read, only the CDR3 DNA is kept; its 42 bases are in frame from base 1. Trimming accounts for 5 bases at V and 5 bases at J, while the number of junction bases matched to no gene is 4. The germline V gene gives CDR1 as SGHVS and CDR2 as FQNEAQ. The roughly 39 donors, aged about 6 to 95 years, were systemically healthy Caucasian individuals from Russia. Ten milliliters of peripheral blood were collected from each donor into EDTA-treated Vacutainer tubes. Ficoll-Paque density-gradient centrifugation was used to isolate PBMCs, with at least 7 million obtained per sample. Trizol reagent was used to extract total RNA from the PBMCs, yielding at least 5 micrograms per sample. Naive CD45RAhigh/CD27high T cell percentages were measured by flow cytometry on a PBMC aliquot from every donor. The method behind the library was 5' RACE. Instrument used: Illumina HiSeq 2500. The second PCR ran for roughly 7 to 12 cycles and used a J-beta primer mix along with a sample-barcoded 5' primer. A unique molecular identifier was introduced onto each TCR beta cDNA molecule by a template-switch 5' adaptor carrying 12 random nucleotides. Each sample yielded at least 2.5 million CDR3-containing paired-end reads. The Mint cDNA synthesis kit, primed by a TRBC-specific oligonucleotide, was used to synthesize first-strand cDNA from all RNA. Following uracil-DNA glycosylase treatment, all cDNA underwent a first 18-cycle PCR with the universal primers M1SS and BC2_uni_R. Per the authors' processing: For normalization, 1 million high-quality reads were randomly selected from each sample, with every read carrying a distinct molecular identifier. Instead of being binned into consensus sequences, reads with shared molecular identifiers were discarded. CDR3 identification, clonotype clustering and error correction used MiTCR with a Q25 quality threshold and the strictest error-elimination algorithm. Lower-bound total TCR beta diversity was estimated with a nonparametric unseen species model using Euler transformation. The raw public reads went through TCRdb reprocessing: fastp at Q25, MiXCR clone calling, in-frame beta chains kept. CDR3 protein sequences are deduplicated, and each keeps its most common genes and DNA. TCRdb, not the original authors, processed these V and J calls. A total of 700,000 or so distinct CDR3 sequences appear in this sample, over 20% of them only once. The ten largest make up around a fifth of the sample.

This clonotype was counted ten times or more. Its antigen is still unknown. Per-nucleotide qualities are absent, and no much larger clonotype sits a single base away. The full study reports these points: Compared with the aged group, more naive CD4+ T cells, fewer expanded clones and increased TCR diversity were shown by the long-lived group, suggesting age selection. Conclusive comparison of naive and antigen-experienced compartments was prevented by the profiling of bulk unsorted PBMCs. Observed TCR beta diversity per million T cells fell roughly linearly with age, and a significant reduction was already apparent by age roughly 40. Estimates of total diversity based on one million sequenced T cells were considered lower bounds and underestimates. A strong correlation was found between observed TCR beta diversity and the percentage of naive T cells measured by flow cytometry. The CMV infection status of donors was not known, potentially confounding age-related changes in expanded clonotypes.

This receptor chain uses TRBV7-8 and TRBJ1-5, with TRBD1 matching 9 junction bases. The specimen sequenced was blood. The origin of this receptor is a man in his 70s in good health. The DNA reads TGTGCCAGCAGCCCAGACAGGGGGGATCAGCCCCAGCATTTT. Its product reads: CASSPDRGDQPQHF.